A single sample is the source of the 24 T cell receptor beta chains below, sequenced in a study of blood T cell repertoires in COVID-19. The data were produced by immunoSEQ multiplex PCR, yet TCRdb's version contains in-frame clones alone and is incomplete. The table lists 250,000 to 400,000 clones, around 86% of them singletons, with 1% in the top ten. What was sequenced was peripheral blood. These TCRs come from a man aged 45-60 years with active or convalescent COVID-19.

This chain uses TRBV6-1 with TRBJ1-1; 9 bases agree with TRBD1. The CDR3 consists of 13 residues. After removal of 6 bases from V and 5 bases from J, the junction contained 4 bases not matched to a gene. Germline CDR1 MNHNS, CDR2 SASEGT. The CDR3 region is CASSTGGSTEAFF. As DNA, the CDR3 is TGTGCCAGCAGCACAGGGGGCTCAACTGAAGCTTTCTTT.

This clone was recorded only once. The gene calls are TRBV9 and TRBJ2-3; 7 bases agree with TRBD1. Germline assignment: CDR1 SGDLS and CDR2 YYNGEE. This CDR3 has 15 residues. V trimming: 0 bases; J trimming: 4 bases; junction bases outside the gene matches: 5. CDR3 nucleotides: TGTGCCAGCAGCGTAGGAAAAGGGGGCCCAGATACGCAGTATTTT. Amino acid sequence: CASSVGKGGPDTQYF.

The chain has TRBV7-9 and TRBJ1-3; 7 positions agree with TRBD1. Germline CDR1 is SEHNR and CDR2 is FQNEAQ (reference sequence). Losses at the gene ends were 7 bases for V and 0 bases for J; bases not matched to a gene: 9. This CDR3 comprises 16 residues. For the CDR3, the DNA is TGTGCCAGCAAGTTGGACAGGTGGGACTCTGGAAACACCATATATTTT. Protein sequence: CASKLDRWDSGNTIYF.

The chain recombines TRBV9 with TRBJ2-6, with D possibly being TRBD2 (5 bases). Germline-derived CDR1 and CDR2 are SGDLS and YYNGEE. The V gene lost 0 bases and the J gene lost 3 bases, with 10 bases spanning the gap. The CDR3 loop spans 16 amino acids. CDR3 nucleotides: TGTGCCAGCAGCGTAGGGACTTCCCTTGGGGCCAACGTCCTGACTTTC. This codes for CASSVGTSLGANVLTF.

The CDR3 here is CASSPWTGGNSPLHF. The CDR3 DNA follows: TGCGCCAGCAGCCCGTGGACAGGGGGGAATTCACCCCTCCACTTT. J is TRBJ1-6 and V is TRBV5-1, with TRBD1 matching over 10 bases. This CDR3 has 15 amino acids. The ends lost 4 bases at V and 7 bases at J; junction bases unmatched: 5. Germline CDR1 is SGHRS and CDR2 is YFSETQ.

CDR3 in amino acids: CASSLGLNYGYTF. DNA of the CDR3: TGTGCCAGCAGTTTAGGGCTGAACTATGGCTACACCTTC. The J gene is TRBJ1-2, the V gene TRBV12-3 or TRBV12-4; D is ambiguous. V was shortened by 1 base and J by 2 bases, with 5 bases between the two germline ends. This CDR3 has 13 residues.

This clone was recorded once. The J gene is TRBJ2-7, the V gene TRBV7-9, with 7 bases that match TRBD2. The CDR3 sequence is 13 residues long. After removal of 4 bases from V and 1 base from J, the junction contained 1 base not matched to a gene. Germline CDR1 and CDR2: SEHNR and FQNEAQ (reference sequence). This CDR3 reads CASSSSGSYEQYF. CDR3 bases: TGTGCCAGCAGCTCTAGCGGTTCCTACGAGCAGTACTTC.

The V call is TRBV27, the J call TRBJ2-1; D is unclear. The CDR3 is 12 amino acids. Germline values: CDR1 MNHEY, CDR2 SMNVEV (reference sequence). The CDR3 nucleotides are TGTGCGACGGGTATTAGCTACAATGAGCAGTTCTTC. It specifies CATGISYNEQFF.

The V call is TRBV5-1, the J call TRBJ2-7; D is perhaps TRBD2 (5 bases). Germline CDR1 is SGHRS and CDR2 is YFSETQ. The CDR3 consists of 14 residues. V lost 7 bases to trimming and J lost 3 bases, with 17 bases between them. CDR3 coding DNA: TGCGCCAGCGGTTCCGGGATAACCGGCTACGAGCAGTACTTC. It specifies CASGSGITGYEQYF. The full variable domain, in which reference TRBV5-1 and TRBJ2-7 provide the parts outside the CDR3, is KAGVTQTPRYLIKTRGQQVTLSCSPISGHRSVSWYQQTPGQGLQFLFEYFSETQRNKGNFPGRFSGRQFSNSRSEMNVSTLELGDSALYLCASGSGITGYEQYFGPGTRLTVT.

The chain carries TRBV7-9 and TRBJ1-1; no clear D. This CDR3 spans 15 amino acids. Trimming removed 1 base from V and 3 bases from J, with 12 bases in between. CDR1 and CDR2 from the germline V gene are SEHNR and FQNEAQ (reference sequence). The CDR3 sequence: CASSLGSGRDTEAFF. The CDR3 DNA reads TGTGCCAGCAGCTTAGGGTCGGGTAGAGACACTGAAGCTTTCTTT. The variable domain in full, with the rest retrieved from reference TRBV7-9 and TRBJ1-1, is DTGVSQNPRHKITKRGQNVTFRCDPISEHNRLYWYRQTLGQGPEFLTYFQNEAQLEKSRLLSDRFSAERPKGSFSTLEIQRTEQGDSAMYLCASSLGSGRDTEAFFGQGTRLTVV.

The chain combines TRBV10-3 with TRBJ2-3, with 11 bases that match TRBD2. Trimming removed 2 bases from V and 4 bases from J; junction bases left unmatched: 8. Germline lookup yields CDR1 ENHRY and CDR2 SYGVKD. The CDR3 loop spans 17 amino acids. CDR3 amino acids: CAISEEVAGGFADTQYF. The DNA for the CDR3 is TGTGCCATCAGTGAGGAGGTAGCGGGAGGGTTCGCAGATACGCAGTATTTT.

This clone occurred once. The chain employs TRBV27 and TRBJ1-6; 7 positions match TRBD1. The CDR3 runs 15 residues. Trimming cost V 5 bases and J 9 bases; bases outside gene matches: 10. Germline V lookup: CDR1 MNHEY, CDR2 SMNVEV (reference sequence). The CDR3 coding sequence is TGTGCCAGCAGTCAACAGGGGCGAGGCGGTTCACCCCTCCACTTT. Translation gives CASSQQGRGGSPLHF.

CDR3 coding DNA: TGTGCCAGCAGTTACTCGGCCAGGGGCTTCTCACCCCTCCACTTT. Its protein is CASSYSARGFSPLHF. The genes are TRBV6-5 and TRBJ1-6; perhaps TRBD1 as D (6 bases). This CDR3 comprises 15 residues. V dropped 0 bases and J dropped 10 bases, with 13 bases sitting between them. Germline assignment: CDR1 MNHEY and CDR2 SVGAGI.

V and J are TRBV5-8 and TRBJ1-5; 9 nucleotides align to TRBD1. Trimming at V came to 4 bases and at J to 3 bases, leaving 2 bases not matched to a gene. The germline gives CDR1 SGHTS, CDR2 YDEGEE. There are 14 residues in the CDR3. The CDR3 nucleotides are TGTGCCAGCAGCAGGGACAGGGACAATCAGCCCCAGCATTTT. Translating it yields CASSRDRDNQPQHF.

The chain uses TRBV20-1 and TRBJ1-2, with no clear D. V shed 3 bases and J shed 5 bases, with 13 bases lying between them. Germline values: CDR1 DFQATT, CDR2 SNEGSKA (reference sequence). The CDR3 is made up of 13 amino acids. The CDR3 bases are TGCAGTGCTAGTCCCGGGAGTTGGTATGGCTACACCTTC. This encodes CSASPGSWYGYTF.

The J gene is TRBJ1-1, the V gene TRBV6-6; 8 positions match TRBD1. CDR1 and CDR2 from the germline V gene are MNHNY and SVGAGI (reference sequence). The CDR3 consists of 14 residues. V shed 3 bases and J 4 bases; nucleotides not matched to a gene: 4. Written as DNA, the CDR3 is TGTGCCAGCAGTTATACCGGGACAGGCACTGAAGCTTTCTTT. This codes for CASSYTGTGTEAFF.

The J gene is TRBJ1-5, the V gene TRBV24-1; perhaps TRBD1 as D (5 bases). The germline CDR1 and CDR2 sequences are KGHDR and SFDVKD. The CDR3 runs to 17 residues. Trimming took 4 bases from V and 4 from J, leaving 19 bases between them. CDR3 protein: CATSESGGTLSNQPQHF. In DNA, the CDR3 is TGTGCCACCAGTGAGTCCGGGGGGACTTTATCTAATCAGCCCCAGCATTTT.

The V gene is TRBV28, the J gene TRBJ1-1; D might be TRBD1 (6 bases). This CDR3 has 15 residues. Germline V gene lookup returns CDR1 MDHEN and CDR2 SYDVKM. V was cut by 3 bases and J by 4 bases, with 15 bases left in between. CDR3 sequence (DNA): TGTGCCAGCAGTTTTAATGGGGGCAGAGGCACTGAAGCTTTCTTT. It specifies CASSFNGGRGTEAFF.

CDR3 in amino acids: CASSAGGYGYTF. The DNA of the CDR3 is TGTGCCAGCTCCGCCGGGGGCTATGGCTACACCTTC. The chain couples TRBV9 to TRBJ1-2; the D gene is possibly TRBD1 (5 bases). The length of the CDR3 is 12 residues. V was cut by 7 bases and J by 4 bases, with 11 bases left in between. Per germline, CDR1 SGDLS and CDR2 YYNGEE.

The chain carries TRBV5-4 and TRBJ2-3, with TRBD2 identical over 15 bases. The CDR3 extends over 15 amino acids. Germline values: CDR1 SGHNT, CDR2 YYREEE (reference sequence). Unmatched junction bases numbered 2, after V lost 4 bases and J lost 5 bases. CDR3 protein: CASSAGLAGGDTQYF. The CDR3, as DNA: TGTGCCAGCAGCGCGGGACTAGCGGGAGGAGATACGCAGTATTTT.

The chain links TRBV5-1 to TRBJ2-7, with a tentative D call TRBD1 (6 bases). The germline V gene has CDR1 SGHRS and CDR2 YFSETQ. Between the trimmed V and J ends, which lost 0 bases and 0 bases, there was a span of 7 bases. The CDR3 covers 14 residues. The CDR3 DNA is TGCGCCAGCAGCTTGGGACAGGCCTCCTACGAGCAGTACTTC. This encodes CASSLGQASYEQYF.

The V gene is TRBV30, the J gene TRBJ2-5; tentative D call: TRBD2 (5 bases). The CDR3 is 13 amino acids. Germline values: CDR1 GTSNPN, CDR2 SVGIG (reference sequence). Trimming removed 0 bases from V and 4 bases from J, with 9 bases in between. The chain's CDR3 is CAWSVTGSETQYF. Written as DNA, the CDR3 is TGTGCCTGGAGTGTCACGGGGTCAGAGACCCAGTACTTC.

The J gene is TRBJ1-1, the V gene TRBV7-2; D not resolved. Germline CDR1 SGHTA, CDR2 FQGNSA. The CDR3 covers 14 residues. V lost 5 bases and J lost 6, with 16 bases in between. CDR3 DNA sequence: TGTGCCAGCAGCCCCCGGGGAGGGTCGCCTGAAGCTTTCTTT. This codes for CASSPRGGSPEAFF. Complete variable domain (other parts from reference TRBV7-2 and TRBJ1-1): GAGVSQSPSNKVTEKGKDVELRCDPISGHTALYWYRQSLGQGLEFLIYFQGNSAPDKSGLPSDRFSAERTGGSVSTLTIQRTQQEDSAVYLCASSPRGGSPEAFFGQGTRLTVV.

The genes are TRBV6-2 or TRBV6-3 and TRBJ1-2; 9 bases map to TRBD1. This CDR3 comprises 14 residues. Losses at the gene ends were 5 bases for V and 8 bases for J; bases not matched to a gene: 9. Germline CDR1 and CDR2: MNHEY and SVGEGT. In nucleotides, the CDR3 is TGTGCCAGCAGTCCGGGACAGGGTGTAAACGGCTACACCTTC. Translating gives CASSPGQGVNGYTF.